The text below deals with one T cell receptor (beta chain). What it binds is unknown. This entry comes from a study of T cells expressing NK-cell markers. Study information: HCMV serostatus: seven of eight sequenced donors positive, one negative. Study results and caveats: Whether expanded NKG2C+ T cell clones were HCMV specific stayed uncertain. Of CD8+ T cells, roughly 1.0-7.5% belonged to dominant NKG2C+ clonotypes in roughly six donors.

TCRdb processed the 5' RACE reads again and assigns one entry to each CDR3 protein, with no DNA. The sample totals hundreds of thousands of distinct CDR3 sequences. This CDR3 region has 14 residues. CDR1 SGDLS and CDR2 YYNGEE come from the germline V gene. The sequenced material came from blood T cells: a sorted CD56 or NKG2C T cell subset, CD4+ or CD8+ T cells, or bulk PBMC T cells (not recorded which). The receptor comes from a man aged 18-70 years in good health. J is TRBJ2-7 and V is TRBV9; with no DNA, the TCRdb D assignment of TRBD1 cannot be verified. The CDR3 reads CASSTRTGGGEQYF.